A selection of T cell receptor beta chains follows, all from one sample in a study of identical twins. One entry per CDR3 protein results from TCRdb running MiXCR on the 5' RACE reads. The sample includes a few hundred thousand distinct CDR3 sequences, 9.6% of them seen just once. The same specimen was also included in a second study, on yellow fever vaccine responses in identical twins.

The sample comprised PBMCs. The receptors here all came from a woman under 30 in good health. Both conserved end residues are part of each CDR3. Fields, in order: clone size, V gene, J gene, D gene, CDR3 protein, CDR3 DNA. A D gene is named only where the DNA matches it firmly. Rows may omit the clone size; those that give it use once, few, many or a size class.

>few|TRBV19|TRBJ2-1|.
CASSISAGYKTNNEQFF
TGTGCCAGTAGTATAAGCGCAGGTTATAAAACTAACAATGAGCAGTTCTTC
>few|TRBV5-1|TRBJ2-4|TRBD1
CASRPGQGDQNIQYF
TGCGCCAGCAGGCCGGGACAGGGGGACCAAAACATTCAGTACTTC
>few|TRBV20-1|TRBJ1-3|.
CSARVSAGNTIYF
TGCAGTGCTAGGGTCTCGGCTGGAAACACCATATATTTT
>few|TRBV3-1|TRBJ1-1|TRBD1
CASSQGQGTEAFF
TGTGCCAGCAGCCAAGGACAGGGGACTGAAGCTTTCTTT
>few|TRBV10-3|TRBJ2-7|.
CATAFGGGYYEQYF
TGTGCCACCGCTTTTGGCGGGGGCTACTACGAGCAGTACTTC
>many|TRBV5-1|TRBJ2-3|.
CASSWGRADTQYF
TGCGCCAGCAGCTGGGGTAGGGCAGATACGCAGTATTTT
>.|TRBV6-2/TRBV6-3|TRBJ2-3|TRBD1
CASSTTDRADTQYF
TGTGCCAGCAGTACCACGGACAGGGCAGATACGCAGTATTTT
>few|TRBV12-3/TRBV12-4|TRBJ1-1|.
CASSFAEKNTEAFF
TGTGCCAGCAGTTTTGCGGAGAAGAACACTGAAGCTTTCTTT
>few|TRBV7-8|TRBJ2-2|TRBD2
CASSHGLAAGLTNTGELFF
TGTGCCAGCAGCCATGGACTAGCGGCAGGGTTGACGAACACCGGGGAGCTGTTTTTT
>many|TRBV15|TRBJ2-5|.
CATSRQDTQETQYF
TGTGCCACCAGCCGCCAAGACACCCAAGAGACCCAGTACTTC